This paragraph reports one T cell receptor beta chain. The record originates from a study of blood T cell repertoires in COVID-19. Study details: Acute and convalescent COVID-19 specimens originated in the United States, Italy and Spain. T cells, B-cell-depleted T cells, or PBMCs supplied cDNA or gDNA.

In the original processing: Estimated nucleated cell counts came from reference gene primer amplification. The method was immunoSEQ multiplex PCR; TCRdb's version includes in-frame clones alone and lacks a portion of them. D and trimming were read from the DNA, whereas the V and J calls and clone size are those reported in that table. The sample has more than 95,000 clones, roughly 87% seen once. CDR1 and CDR2 from the germline V gene are SGDLS and YYNGEE. The germline V and J ends were trimmed by 6 bases and 0 bases, with 16 bases remaining between them. The CDR3 extends over 16 amino acids. The V gene is TRBV9, the J gene TRBJ1-3, with a weak D call TRBD1 (5 bases). The sequenced material came from peripheral blood. The receptor's source is a human donor in a cohort sampled during active COVID-19. The CDR3 loop reads CASTQGLILSGNTIYF. The CDR3 DNA is TGTGCCAGCACCCAGGGACTGATACTCTCTGGAAACACCATATATTTT.